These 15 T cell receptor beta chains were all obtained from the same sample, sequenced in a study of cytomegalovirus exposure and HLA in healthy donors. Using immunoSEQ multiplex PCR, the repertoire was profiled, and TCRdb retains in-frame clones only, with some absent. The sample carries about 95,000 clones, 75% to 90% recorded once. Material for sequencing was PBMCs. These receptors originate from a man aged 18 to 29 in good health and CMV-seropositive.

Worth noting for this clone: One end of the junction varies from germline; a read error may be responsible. The DNA for the CDR3 is TGTGCCAGCAGCTCCGACACGGGGGAGCTGTTTTTT. Protein sequence: CASSSDTGELFF. The chain employs TRBV7-3 and TRBJ2-2; D call uncertain. The germline CDR1 and CDR2 sequences are SGHTA and FQGTGA. CDR3 length: 12 amino acids.

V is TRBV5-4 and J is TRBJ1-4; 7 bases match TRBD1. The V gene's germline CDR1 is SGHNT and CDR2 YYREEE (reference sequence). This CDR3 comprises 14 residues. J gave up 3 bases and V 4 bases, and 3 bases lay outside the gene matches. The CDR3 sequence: CASSLDRANEKLFF. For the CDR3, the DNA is TGTGCCAGCAGCCTTGACAGGGCTAATGAAAAACTGTTTTTT.

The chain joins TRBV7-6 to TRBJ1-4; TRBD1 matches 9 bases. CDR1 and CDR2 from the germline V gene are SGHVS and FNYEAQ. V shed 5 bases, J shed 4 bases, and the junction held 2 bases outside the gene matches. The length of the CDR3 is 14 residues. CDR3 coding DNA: TGTGCCAGCAGCCTGGGACAGGGTAATGAAAAACTGTTTTTT. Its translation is CASSLGQGNEKLFF.

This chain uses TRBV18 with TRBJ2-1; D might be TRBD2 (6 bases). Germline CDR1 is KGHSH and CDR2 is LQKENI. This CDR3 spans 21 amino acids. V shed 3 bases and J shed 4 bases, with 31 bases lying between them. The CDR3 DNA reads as TGTGCCAGCTCACCCGGGTTCAGCGGGTTTAATATGGGGGAGTCATACAATGAGCAGTTCTTC. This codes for CASSPGFSGFNMGESYNEQFF.

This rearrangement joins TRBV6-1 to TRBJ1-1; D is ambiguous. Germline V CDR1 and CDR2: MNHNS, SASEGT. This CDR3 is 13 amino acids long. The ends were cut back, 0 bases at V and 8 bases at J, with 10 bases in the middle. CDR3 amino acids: CASSEAGTVEAFF. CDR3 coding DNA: TGTGCCAGCAGTGAAGCGGGCACAGTAGAAGCTTTCTTT.

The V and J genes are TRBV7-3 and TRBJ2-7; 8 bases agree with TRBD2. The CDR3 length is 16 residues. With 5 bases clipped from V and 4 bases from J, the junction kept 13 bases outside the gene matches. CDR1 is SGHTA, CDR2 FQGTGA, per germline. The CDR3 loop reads CASSPGAGAIGYEQYF. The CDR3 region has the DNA TGTGCCAGCAGCCCCGGAGCGGGAGCGATTGGTTACGAGCAGTACTTC.

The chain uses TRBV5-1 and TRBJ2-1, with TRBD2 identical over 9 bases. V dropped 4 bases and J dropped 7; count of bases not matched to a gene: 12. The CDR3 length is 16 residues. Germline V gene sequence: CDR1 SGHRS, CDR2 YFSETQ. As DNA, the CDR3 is TGCGCCAGCAGCCATACCCGGGGTAGCGGGAGTAATGAGCAGTTCTTC. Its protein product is CASSHTRGSGSNEQFF.

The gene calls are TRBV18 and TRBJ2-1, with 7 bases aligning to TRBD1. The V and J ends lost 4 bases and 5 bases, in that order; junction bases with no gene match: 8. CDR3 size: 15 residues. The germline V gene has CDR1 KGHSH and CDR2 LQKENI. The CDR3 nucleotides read TGTGCCAGCTCACAACCGGGACAGCTACACAATGAGCAGTTCTTC. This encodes CASSQPGQLHNEQFF.

CDR3 loop: CASSLTRLAGDNEQFF. The DNA for the CDR3 is TGTGCCAGCAGCTTAACACGACTAGCGGGAGACAATGAGCAGTTCTTC. The rearrangement uses TRBV7-3 and TRBJ2-1; the match to TRBD2 covers 12 bases. CDR1 is SGHTA, CDR2 FQGTGA, per germline. V gave up 0 bases and J gave up 5 bases; unmatched junction bases: 2. The CDR3 covers 16 residues.

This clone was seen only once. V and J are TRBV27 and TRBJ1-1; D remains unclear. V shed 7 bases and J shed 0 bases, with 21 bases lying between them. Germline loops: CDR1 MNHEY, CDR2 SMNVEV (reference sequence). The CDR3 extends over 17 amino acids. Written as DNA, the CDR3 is TGTGCCAGCAAGACAATCCCCCACGGACTGATGAACACTGAAGCTTTCTTT. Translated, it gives CASKTIPHGLMNTEAFF.

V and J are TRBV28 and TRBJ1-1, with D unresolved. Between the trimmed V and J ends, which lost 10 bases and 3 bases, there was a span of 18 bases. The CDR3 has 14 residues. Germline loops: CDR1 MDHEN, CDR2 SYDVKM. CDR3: CATAPYVEYTEAFF. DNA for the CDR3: TGTGCCACCGCCCCATACGTAGAGTACACTGAAGCTTTCTTT.

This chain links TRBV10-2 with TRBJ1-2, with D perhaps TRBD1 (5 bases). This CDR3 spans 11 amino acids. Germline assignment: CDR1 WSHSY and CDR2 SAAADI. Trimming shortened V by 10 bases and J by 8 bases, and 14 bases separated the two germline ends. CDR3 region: CATSGGRGYTF. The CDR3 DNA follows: TGCGCCACCTCGGGGGGTCGGGGCTACACCTTC.

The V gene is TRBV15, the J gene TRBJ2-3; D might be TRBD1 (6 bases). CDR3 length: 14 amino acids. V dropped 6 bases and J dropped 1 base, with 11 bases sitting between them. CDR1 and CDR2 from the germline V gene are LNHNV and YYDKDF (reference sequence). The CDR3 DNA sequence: TGTGCCACCAGGGATGCAGGGGGCACAGATACGCAGTATTTT. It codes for CATRDAGGTDTQYF.

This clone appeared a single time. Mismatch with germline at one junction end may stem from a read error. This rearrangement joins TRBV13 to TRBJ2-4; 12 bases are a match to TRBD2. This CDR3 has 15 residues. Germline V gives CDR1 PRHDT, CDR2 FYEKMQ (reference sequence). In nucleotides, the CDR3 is TGTGCCAGCAGCTTAAAGGGTGCGGGACTAGCGGGCACCGGCTTC. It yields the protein CASSLKGAGLAGTGF. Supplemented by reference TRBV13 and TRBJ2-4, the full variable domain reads AAGVIQSPRHLIKEKRETATLKCYPIPRHDTVYWYQQGPGQDPQFLISFYEKMQSDKGSIPDRFSAQQFSDYHSELNMSSLELGDSALYFCASSLKGAGLAGTGFGAGTRLSVL.

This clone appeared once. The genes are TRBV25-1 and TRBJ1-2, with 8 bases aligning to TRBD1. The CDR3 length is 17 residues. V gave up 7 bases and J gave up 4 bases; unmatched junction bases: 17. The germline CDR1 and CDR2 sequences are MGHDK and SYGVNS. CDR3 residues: CASTGGRQGAKTYGYTF. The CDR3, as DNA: TGTGCCAGCACCGGAGGTCGCCAGGGGGCCAAGACCTATGGCTACACCTTC.